The 2 T cell receptor beta chains below come from one sample, sequenced in a study of cytomegalovirus exposure and HLA in healthy donors. The PCR made use of 60 Vbeta and 13 Jbeta primers. The repertoire was sequenced with immunoSEQ multiplex PCR; TCRdb's copy has only in-frame clones and lacks some. The sample records about 130,000 clones, roughly 78% being singletons. The sample consisted of PBMCs. These receptors were obtained from a man aged 35-49 years in good health and CMV-seropositive.

The chain uses TRBV7-6 and TRBJ1-1; the match to TRBD1 covers 8 bases. The CDR3 consists of 13 residues. The V segment lost 8 bases and the J segment 3 bases; nucleotides outside the gene matches: 5. Germline lookup yields CDR1 SGHVS and CDR2 FNYEAQ. CDR3 residues: CASETGGHTEAFF. CDR3 nucleotides: TGTGCCAGCGAAACAGGGGGACACACTGAAGCTTTCTTT.

V usage is TRBV5-1 and J usage is TRBJ2-7; no firm D call. CDR1 is SGHRS and CDR2 is YFSETQ in the germline V gene. The V end lost 4 bases, the J end lost 13 bases, and 21 bases lay between the germline ends. The CDR3 runs 13 residues. The CDR3 is CASSDSLAYPLYF. The CDR3 DNA sequence: TGCGCCAGCAGCGATTCCCTGGCTTATCCCCTTTACTTC.